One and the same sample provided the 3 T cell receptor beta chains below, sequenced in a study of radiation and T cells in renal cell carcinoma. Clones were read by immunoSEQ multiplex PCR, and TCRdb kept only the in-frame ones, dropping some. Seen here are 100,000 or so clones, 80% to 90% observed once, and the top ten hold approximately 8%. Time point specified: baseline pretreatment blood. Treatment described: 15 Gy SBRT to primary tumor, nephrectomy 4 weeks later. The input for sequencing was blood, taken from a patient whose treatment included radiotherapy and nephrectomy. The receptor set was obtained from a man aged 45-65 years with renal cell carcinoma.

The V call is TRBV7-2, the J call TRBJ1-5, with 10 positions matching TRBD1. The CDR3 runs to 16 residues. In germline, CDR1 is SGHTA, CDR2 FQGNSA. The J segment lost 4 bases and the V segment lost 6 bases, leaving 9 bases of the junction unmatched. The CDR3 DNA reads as TGTGCCAGCAGTAAATCCGGGACAGGGGTAAATCAGCCCCAGCATTTT. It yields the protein CASSKSGTGVNQPQHF.

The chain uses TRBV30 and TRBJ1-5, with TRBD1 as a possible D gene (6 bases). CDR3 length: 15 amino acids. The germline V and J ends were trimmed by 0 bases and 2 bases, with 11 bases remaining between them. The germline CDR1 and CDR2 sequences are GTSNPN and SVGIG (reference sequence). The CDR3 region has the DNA TGTGCCTGGAGTGTAACGGGGGGCGGCAATCAGCCCCAGCATTTT. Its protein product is CAWSVTGGGNQPQHF.

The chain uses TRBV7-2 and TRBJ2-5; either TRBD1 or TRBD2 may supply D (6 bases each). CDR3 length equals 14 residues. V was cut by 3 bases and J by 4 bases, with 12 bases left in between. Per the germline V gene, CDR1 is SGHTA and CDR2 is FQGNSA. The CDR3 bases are TGTGCCAGCAGCTTTTCCGGGGGCCCAGAGACCCAGTACTTC. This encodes CASSFSGGPETQYF.